Listed below are T cell receptor beta chains from one sample, sequenced in a study of technical replicates of blood from a few donors. Method: immunoSEQ multiplex PCR; TCRdb's copy keeps in-frame clones and lacks some. The sample lists about 80,000 clones, roughly 97% occurring once. Sequenced input: T cells isolated from PBMCs. The receptors were gathered from a human donor in good health. The CDR3 runs from the conserved cysteine through the conserved F or W. The order of the fields is V gene, CDR3 protein.

TRBV11-2 | CASSLGTGGVSSGNTIYF
TRBV27 | CASSPKTTTLPLSTDTQYF
TRBV30 | CASTDAEQYF
TRBV6-4 | CASRPLAGVDTGELFF
TRBV5-1 | CASSLNGGFNEQFF
TRBV27 | CARLAGSSSYNEQFF
TRBV19 | CASFHGELFF
TRBV7-2 | CASSLARGEPQHF
TRBV27 | CASSLSYYTEAFF
TRBV5-8 | CASSLRYATNEKLFF
TRBV6-1 | CASRETSGSIYEQYF
TRBV30 | CAWSGWTSGRAVENEQFF
TRBV19 | CASSPRASSYEQYF
TRBV9 | CASSGTGGPTGELFF
TRBV6-6 | CASRQGFYYGYTF
TRBV6-5 | CASSYLGYQPQHF
TRBV29-1 | CSAGGPTSGANVLTF
TRBV7-9 | CASSTGGSGDTQYF
TRBV18 | CASSPGAGVRDEQFF
TRBV2 | CASRQGANSYNEQFF
TRBV18 | CASSLTKVRGNQPQHF